This entry concerns a single TCR beta chain. This specimen belongs to a study of STAT5B mutations in CD4+ large granular lymphocyte leukemia. Looking at the study overall: Among healthy donors, a particular HLA allele went with more CDR3 'QG' motifs.

Control samples were healthy donors' buffy coats. The germline gives CDR1 SNHLY, CDR2 FYNNEI. This CDR3 region has 15 residues. V was pared by 7 bases and J by 1 base, with 7 bases of the junction left unmatched. TCRdb's copy holds only in-frame clones and misses some; the assay was immunoSEQ multiplex PCR. Altogether over 45,000 clones are present, less than 85% being singletons, with the ten largest covering about 1.5%. V is TRBV2 and J is TRBJ2-3; 8 bases align to TRBD2. The sequence derives from a human donor in good health. Sample: CD4+ T cells from blood buffy coats. CDR3 loop: CASKMSGGGTDTQYF. The CDR3 nucleotides read TGTGCCAGCAAAATGTCCGGGGGGGGCACAGATACGCAGTATTTT. The whole variable domain, remainder taken from reference TRBV2 and TRBJ2-3, is EPEVTQTPSHQVTQMGQEVILRCVPISNHLYFYWYRQILGQKVEFLVSFYNNEISEKSEIFDDQFSVERPDGSNFTLKIRSTKLEDSAMYFCASKMSGGGTDTQYFGPGTRLTVL.